The TCR beta chain under discussion was sequenced for a study of post-analysis software for immune sequencing data. Background on the study: In terms of disease course, relapsing-remitting, secondary progressive and progressive-relapsing multiple sclerosis were included.

This CDR3 spans 14 amino acids. The V end was cut by 0 bases, the J end by 2 bases, with 7 bases between. CDR1 is SGHRS, CDR2 YFSETQ, per germline. Unique molecular identifiers had been added to the TCR beta cDNA libraries. Roughly 500,000 cDNA molecules were obtained per 1 to 10 million input T cells. Using its own MiXCR run on the PCR reads, TCRdb lists one record per CDR3 protein. This sample yields over 150,000 distinct CDR3 sequences, of which 30% are seen a single time; 1.5% belongs to the top ten. Study conclusions and caveats: The five TRBV segments detected at higher frequency in patients than in controls included TRBV5-6, TRBV5-1 and TRBV20-1.

This clonotype turned up a few times. What it recognizes is unknown. The J gene is TRBJ2-3, the V gene TRBV5-1; D not certain. The clonotype was recovered from a girl between 5 and 17 years old with multiple sclerosis. The sequenced material came from blood. The DNA of the CDR3 is TGCGCCAGCAGCTTGGCCCGCGTCACAGATACGCAGTATTTT. This encodes CASSLARVTDTQYF.